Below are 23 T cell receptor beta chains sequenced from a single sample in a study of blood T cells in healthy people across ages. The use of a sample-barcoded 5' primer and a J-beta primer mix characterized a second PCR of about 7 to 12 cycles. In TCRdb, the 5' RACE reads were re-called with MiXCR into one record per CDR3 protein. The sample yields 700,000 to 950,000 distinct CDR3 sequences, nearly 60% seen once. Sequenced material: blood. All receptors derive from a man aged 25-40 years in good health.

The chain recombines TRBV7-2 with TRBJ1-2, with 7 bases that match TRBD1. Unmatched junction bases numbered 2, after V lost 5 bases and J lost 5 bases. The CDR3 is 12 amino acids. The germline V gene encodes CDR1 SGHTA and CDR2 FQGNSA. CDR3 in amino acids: CASSPTGYGYTF. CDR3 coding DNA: TGTGCCAGCAGCCCGACAGGGTATGGCTACACCTTC.

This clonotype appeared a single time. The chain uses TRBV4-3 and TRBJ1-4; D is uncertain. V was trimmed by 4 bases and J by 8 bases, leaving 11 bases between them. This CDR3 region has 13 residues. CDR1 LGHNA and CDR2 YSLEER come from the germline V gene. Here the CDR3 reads CASSRQTSEKLFF. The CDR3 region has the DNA TGCGCCAGCAGCCGTCAAACTTCGGAAAAACTGTTTTTT.

The CDR3 DNA sequence: TGCAGCGGTGGCGAGGGGGACCAAGAGACCCAGTACTTC. Protein product: CSGGEGDQETQYF. The J gene is TRBJ2-5, the V gene TRBV29-1; D is perhaps TRBD1 (6 bases). V lost 7 bases and J lost 0, with 12 bases in between. Germline assignment: CDR1 SQVTM and CDR2 ANQGSEA. This CDR3 spans 13 amino acids.

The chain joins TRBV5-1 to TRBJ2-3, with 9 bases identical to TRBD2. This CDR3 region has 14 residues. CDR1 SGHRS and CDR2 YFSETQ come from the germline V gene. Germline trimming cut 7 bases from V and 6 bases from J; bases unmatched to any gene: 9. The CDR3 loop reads CASGGRAEGDTQYF. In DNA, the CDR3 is TGCGCCAGCGGCGGGAGGGCCGAGGGGGATACGCAGTATTTT.

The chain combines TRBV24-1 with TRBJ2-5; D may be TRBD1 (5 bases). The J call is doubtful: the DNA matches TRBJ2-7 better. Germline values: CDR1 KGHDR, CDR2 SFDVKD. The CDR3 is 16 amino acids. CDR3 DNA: TGTGCCACCAGTGACCCACACAGAGGACACCCCTACGAGCAGTACTTC. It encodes CATSDPHRGHPYEQYF.

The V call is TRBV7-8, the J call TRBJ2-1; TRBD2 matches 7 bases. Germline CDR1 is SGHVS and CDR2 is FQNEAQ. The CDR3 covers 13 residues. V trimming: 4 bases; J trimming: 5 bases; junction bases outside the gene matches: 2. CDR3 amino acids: CASSSTSDNEQFF. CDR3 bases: TGTGCCAGCAGCTCCACTAGCGACAATGAGCAGTTCTTC. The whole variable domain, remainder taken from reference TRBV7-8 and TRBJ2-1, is GAGVSQSPRYKVAKRGQDVALRCDPISGHVSLFWYQQALGQGPEFLTYFQNEAQLDKSGLPSDRFFAERPEGSVSTLKIQRTQQEDSAVYLCASSSTSDNEQFFGPGTRLTVL.

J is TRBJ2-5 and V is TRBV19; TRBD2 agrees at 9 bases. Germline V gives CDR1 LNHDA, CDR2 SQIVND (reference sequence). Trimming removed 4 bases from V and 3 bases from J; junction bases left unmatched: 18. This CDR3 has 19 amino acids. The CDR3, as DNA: TGTGCCAGTAGTAGCTCCCCCCGAACAGCGGGGGGACCTAAAGAGACCCAGTACTTC. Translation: CASSSSPRTAGGPKETQYF.

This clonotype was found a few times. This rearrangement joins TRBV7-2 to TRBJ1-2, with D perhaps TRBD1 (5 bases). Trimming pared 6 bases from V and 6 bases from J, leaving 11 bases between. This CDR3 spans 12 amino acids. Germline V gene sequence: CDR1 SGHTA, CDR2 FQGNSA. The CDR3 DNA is TGTGCCAGCAGGCGGCGGGGGGATGGCTACACCTTC. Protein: CASRRRGDGYTF.

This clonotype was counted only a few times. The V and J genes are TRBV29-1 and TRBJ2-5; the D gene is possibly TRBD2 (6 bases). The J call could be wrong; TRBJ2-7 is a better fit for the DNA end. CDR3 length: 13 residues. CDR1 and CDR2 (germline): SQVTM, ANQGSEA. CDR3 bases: TGCAGCGTTCACTTGGAGGGGACCGTCGAGCAGTACTTC. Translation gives CSVHLEGTVEQYF.

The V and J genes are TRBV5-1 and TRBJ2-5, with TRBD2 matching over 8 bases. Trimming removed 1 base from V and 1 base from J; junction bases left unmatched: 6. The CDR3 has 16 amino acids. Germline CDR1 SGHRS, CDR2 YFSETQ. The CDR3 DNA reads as TGCGCCAGCAGCTTGCGGGGGGGCCAGTTCCAAGAGACCCAGTACTTC. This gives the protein CASSLRGGQFQETQYF.

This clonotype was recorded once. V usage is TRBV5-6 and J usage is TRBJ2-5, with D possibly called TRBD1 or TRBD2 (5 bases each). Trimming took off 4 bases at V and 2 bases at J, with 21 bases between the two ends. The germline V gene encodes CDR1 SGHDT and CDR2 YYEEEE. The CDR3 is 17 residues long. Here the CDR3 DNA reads TGTGCCAGCAGCCCCCCGTGGAGAGGGGTAACGCAAGAGACCCAGTACTTC. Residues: CASSPPWRGVTQETQYF. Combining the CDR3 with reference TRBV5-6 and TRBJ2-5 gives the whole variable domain DAGVTQSPTHLIKTRGQQVTLRCSPKSGHDTVSWYQQALGQGPQFIFQYYEEEERQRGNFPDRFSGHQFPNYSSELNVNALLLGDSALYLCASSPPWRGVTQETQYFGPGTRLLVL.

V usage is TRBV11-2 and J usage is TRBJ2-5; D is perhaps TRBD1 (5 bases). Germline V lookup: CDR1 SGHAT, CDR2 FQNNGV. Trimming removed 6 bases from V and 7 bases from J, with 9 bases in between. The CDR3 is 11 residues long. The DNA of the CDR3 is TGTGCCAGCAGTTCCGACAGGACCCAGTACTTC. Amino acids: CASSSDRTQYF.

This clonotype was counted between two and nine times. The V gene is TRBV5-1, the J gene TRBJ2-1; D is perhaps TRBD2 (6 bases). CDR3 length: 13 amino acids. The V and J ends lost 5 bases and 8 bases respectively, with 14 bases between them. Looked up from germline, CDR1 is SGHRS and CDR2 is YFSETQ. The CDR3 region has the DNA TGCGCCAGCAGAAGGGACTCAGTCCATGAGCAGTTCTTC. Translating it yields CASRRDSVHEQFF. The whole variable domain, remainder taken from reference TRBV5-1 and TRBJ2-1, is KAGVTQTPRYLIKTRGQQVTLSCSPISGHRSVSWYQQTPGQGLQFLFEYFSETQRNKGNFPGRFSGRQFSNSRSEMNVSTLELGDSALYLCASRRDSVHEQFFGPGTRLTVL.

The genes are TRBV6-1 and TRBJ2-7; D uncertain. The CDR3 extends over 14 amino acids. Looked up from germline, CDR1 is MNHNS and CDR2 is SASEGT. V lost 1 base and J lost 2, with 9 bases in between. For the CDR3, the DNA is TGTGCCAGCAGTGAAGAAGACGCGACCTACGAGCAGTACTTC. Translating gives CASSEEDATYEQYF.

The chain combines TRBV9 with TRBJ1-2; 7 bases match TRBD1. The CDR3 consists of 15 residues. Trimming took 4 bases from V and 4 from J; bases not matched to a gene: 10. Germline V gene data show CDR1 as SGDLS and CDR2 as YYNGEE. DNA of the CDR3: TGTGCCAGCAGCCCCCGACAGGGTGTGCTCTATGGCTACACCTTC. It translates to CASSPRQGVLYGYTF.

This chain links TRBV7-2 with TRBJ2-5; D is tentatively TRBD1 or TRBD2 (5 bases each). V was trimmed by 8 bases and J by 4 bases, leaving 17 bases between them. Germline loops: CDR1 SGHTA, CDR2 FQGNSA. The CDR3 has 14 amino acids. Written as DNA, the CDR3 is TGTGCCAGCTCCCTCTTGTGGGGACGAGAGACCCAGTACTTC. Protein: CASSLLWGRETQYF.

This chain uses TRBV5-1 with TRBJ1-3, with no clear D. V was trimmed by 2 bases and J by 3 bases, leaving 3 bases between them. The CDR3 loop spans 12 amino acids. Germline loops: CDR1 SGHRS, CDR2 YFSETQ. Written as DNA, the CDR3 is TGCGCCAGCAGCTTCGATGGAAACACCATATATTTT. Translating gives CASSFDGNTIYF. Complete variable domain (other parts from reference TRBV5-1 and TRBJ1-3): KAGVTQTPRYLIKTRGQQVTLSCSPISGHRSVSWYQQTPGQGLQFLFEYFSETQRNKGNFPGRFSGRQFSNSRSEMNVSTLELGDSALYLCASSFDGNTIYFGEGSWLTVV.

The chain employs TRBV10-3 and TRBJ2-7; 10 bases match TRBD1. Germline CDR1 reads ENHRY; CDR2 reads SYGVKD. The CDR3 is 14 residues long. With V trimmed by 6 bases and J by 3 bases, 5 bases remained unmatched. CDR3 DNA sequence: TGTGCCATCAGGGGGGACAGGGGAGTCTACGAGCAGTACTTC. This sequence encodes CAIRGDRGVYEQYF.

CDR3 sequence: CASSSDLAANVLTF. The CDR3 DNA sequence: TGTGCCAGCAGCTCAGATCTGGCGGCCAACGTCCTGACTTTC. The rearrangement uses TRBV11-2 and TRBJ2-6; D ambiguous. The CDR3 contains 14 residues. Germline V gene sequence: CDR1 SGHAT, CDR2 FQNNGV. V was trimmed by 4 bases and J by 6 bases, leaving 10 bases between them. Using reference TRBV11-2 and TRBJ2-6 for the parts outside the CDR3, the full variable domain is EAGVAQSPRYKIIEKRQSVAFWCNPISGHATLYWYQQILGQGPKLLIQFQNNGVVDDSQLPKDRFSAERLKGVDSTLKIQPAKLEDSAVYLCASSSDLAANVLTFGAGSRLTVL.

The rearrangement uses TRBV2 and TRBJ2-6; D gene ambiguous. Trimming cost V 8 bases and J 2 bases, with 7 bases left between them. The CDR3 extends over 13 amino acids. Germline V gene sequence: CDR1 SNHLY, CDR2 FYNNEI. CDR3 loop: CASRRAGANVLTF. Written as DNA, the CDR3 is TGTGCCAGCCGGCGAGCTGGGGCCAACGTCCTGACTTTC.

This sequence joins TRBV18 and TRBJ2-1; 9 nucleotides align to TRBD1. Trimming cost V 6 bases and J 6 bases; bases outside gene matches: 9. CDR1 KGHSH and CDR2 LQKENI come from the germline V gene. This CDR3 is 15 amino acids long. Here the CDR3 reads CASSPGQGYTNEQFF. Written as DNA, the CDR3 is TGTGCCAGCTCCCCCGGACAGGGGTATACCAATGAGCAGTTCTTC. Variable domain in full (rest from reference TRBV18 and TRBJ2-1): NAGVMQNPRHLVRRRGQEARLRCSPMKGHSHVYWYRQLPEEGLKFMVYLQKENIIDESGMPKERFSAEFPKEGPSILRIQQVVRGDSAAYFCASSPGQGYTNEQFFGPGTRLTVL.

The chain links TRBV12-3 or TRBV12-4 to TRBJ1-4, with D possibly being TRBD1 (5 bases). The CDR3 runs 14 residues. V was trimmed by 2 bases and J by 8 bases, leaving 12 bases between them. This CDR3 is CASSLQARAEKLFF. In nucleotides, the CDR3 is TGTGCCAGCAGTTTACAGGCCAGGGCCGAAAAACTGTTTTTT.

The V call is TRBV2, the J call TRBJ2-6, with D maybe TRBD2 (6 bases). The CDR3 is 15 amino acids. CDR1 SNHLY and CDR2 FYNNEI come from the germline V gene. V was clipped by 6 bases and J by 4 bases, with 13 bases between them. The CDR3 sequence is CASRPGGTGANVLTF. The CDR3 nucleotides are TGTGCCAGCAGGCCTGGGGGGACCGGGGCCAACGTCCTGACTTTC.